This TCR beta chain appears in the sequencing data of a study of blood T cells in healthy people across ages (dated by TCRdb to the mid-2010s). In terms of the full investigation: In model experiments, roughly one uniquely barcoded TCR beta cDNA molecule per two T cells was captured by template switching. The donors were divided into four age groups: young (average around 15 years), middle-aged (under 40), aged (about 60) and long-lived (about 80). To avoid experimental bias, donors of different ages were distributed randomly across sequencing lanes. To track age-related changes in TCR beta repertoire diversity, the study relied on deep sequencing normalized with unique cDNA molecular identifiers. The study analyzed two additional independent replicas of 1 million unique cDNA reads from the same blood draw for two donors, one aged 18 to 30 and one aged 80 or older. Overall study outcomes, separate from this receptor: Bulk unsorted PBMC profiling prevented conclusive comparison of naive and antigen-experienced compartments. The percentage of naive T cells measured by flow cytometry correlated strongly with observed TCR beta diversity. Total diversity estimates from one million sequenced T cells were considered lower bounds and underestimates. Compared with the aged group, the long-lived group had more naive CD4+ T cells, fewer expanded clones and increased TCR diversity, suggesting age selection. Donor CMV infection status was unknown, potentially confounding age-related changes in expanded clonotypes. Observed TCR beta diversity per million T cells fell roughly linearly with age, and a significant reduction was already apparent by age roughly 40.

The roughly 39 donors, aged roughly 6 to 100 years, were systemically healthy Caucasian individuals from Russia. Each donor gave around 9.8 milliliters of peripheral blood, collected into EDTA-treated Vacutainer tubes. PBMCs were isolated by Ficoll-Paque density-gradient centrifugation, with at least 6 million obtained per sample. Total RNA was extracted from PBMCs with Trizol reagent, with at least 6 micrograms obtained per sample. The percentages of naive CD45RAhigh/CD27high T cells were determined by flow cytometry on a PBMC aliquot from every donor. This clonotype was seen a single time. The antigen it recognizes is unknown. A much larger clone lies one base from this, so it may be a read error. Libraries came from 5' RACE. Sequencing took place on an Illumina HiSeq 2500. A second PCR of roughly 7 to 11 cycles was performed with a sample-barcoded 5' primer and a J-beta primer mix. A template-switch 5' adaptor carrying 12 random nucleotides introduced a unique molecular identifier onto each TCR beta cDNA molecule. At least 2.5 million CDR3-containing paired-end reads were obtained from each sample. The Mint cDNA synthesis kit, primed by a TRBC-specific oligonucleotide, was used to synthesize first-strand cDNA from all RNA. Following uracil-DNA glycosylase treatment, all cDNA underwent a first 18-cycle PCR with the universal primers M1SS and BC2_uni_R. The authors' analysis ran thus. For normalization, 1 million high-quality reads were randomly selected from each sample, with every read carrying a distinct molecular identifier. Reads sharing molecular identifiers were discarded rather than binned into consensus sequences. CDR3 identification, clonotype clustering and error correction used MiTCR with a Q25 quality threshold and the strictest error-elimination algorithm. Lower-bound total TCR beta diversity was estimated with a nonparametric unseen species model using Euler transformation. Starting from the raw public reads, TCRdb applied fastp trimming at Q25, assembled clones with MiXCR and retained in-frame beta chains. All rows with the same CDR3 protein become a single entry with the most common DNA and genes. TCRdb's processing, not the authors' own work, is the source of the V and J calls. This sample lists around 650,000 distinct CDR3 sequences; about 30% were detected once. Together, the top ten hold 15% to 19% of the sample.

Sequencing was carried out using blood. The TCR originated in a woman older than 75 in good health. Donor details come from another sample of the same person, matched by shared clones.

The CDR3 sequence is CASSWGNNEQFF. The DNA sequence follows: TGTGCCAGCAGCTGGGGCAACAATGAGCAGTTCTTC. Here the chain combines TRBV14 and TRBJ2-1; D gene: possibly TRBD1, on 5 matching bases. V is clipped by 5 bases and J by 5 bases, and the sequence between their germline boundaries is 7 bases long. Based on the germline V gene, the CDR1 and CDR2 sequences are SGHDN and FVKESK. The CDR3 spans 12 residues, from the cysteine through the phenylalanine. Of all the DNA, just the CDR3 is kept, 36 bases in frame from base 1.